These 24 T cell receptor beta chains originate from one sample sequenced in a study of radiotherapy plus CTLA-4 blockade in lung cancer. Produced via immunoSEQ multiplex PCR; TCRdb's table is partial and in-frame only. Counted here are 80,000 to 100,000 clones, about 70% occurring once; the ten biggest clones make up around 2.7%. Here the sequenced sample was peripheral blood, taken from a patient treated with radiotherapy plus ipilimumab. These receptor sequences come from a human donor with non-small cell lung cancer who had a partial response to radiotherapy plus ipilimumab. Some clones in this sample may be carry-over from other donors' samples.

The chain is built from TRBV7-6 and TRBJ2-1; TRBD2 matches 12 bases. Trimming cost V 0 bases and J 12 bases; bases outside gene matches: 0. The CDR3 extends over 13 amino acids. Per germline, CDR1 SGHVS and CDR2 FNYEAQ. Here the CDR3 reads CASSLALAGGQFF. The CDR3 coding sequence is TGTGCCAGCAGCTTAGCACTAGCGGGGGGGCAGTTCTTC.

This clone was picked up a small number of times. The V call is TRBV19, the J call TRBJ1-1; a weak D match, TRBD1 (6 bases). The CDR3 sequence is 12 residues long. Deletions cut 3 bases from V and 8 bases from J, with 10 bases between. Germline-derived CDR1 and CDR2 are LNHDA and SQIVND (reference sequence). CDR3 loop: CASSMSRGEAFF. In DNA form, the CDR3 reads TGTGCCAGTAGTATGAGCAGGGGAGAAGCTTTCTTT.

V is TRBV29-1 and J is TRBJ2-7, with 9 bases lining up with TRBD1. The V and J ends lost 4 bases and 2 bases, in that order; junction bases with no gene match: 6. There are 14 residues in the CDR3. The germline V gene encodes CDR1 SQVTM and CDR2 ANQGSEA. This CDR3 reads CSVGTGQGTYEQYF. The CDR3 DNA follows: TGCAGCGTTGGAACGGGACAGGGTACCTACGAGCAGTACTTC.

The chain couples TRBV19 to TRBJ2-4; 11 bases fit TRBD2. The length of the CDR3 is 18 residues. V shed 5 bases, J shed 1 base, and the junction held 10 bases outside the gene matches. From germline, CDR1 is LNHDA and CDR2 SQIVND (reference sequence). The CDR3 sequence: CASSPQRGLAVAKNIQYF. CDR3 DNA: TGTGCCAGTAGTCCTCAGCGGGGACTAGCGGTGGCCAAAAACATTCAGTACTTC.

The chain links TRBV28 to TRBJ2-2, with a possible D match to TRBD2 (7 bases). This CDR3 is 15 amino acids long. Trimming removed 2 bases at V and 5 bases at J, with 12 bases between. Germline V lookup: CDR1 MDHEN, CDR2 SYDVKM. CDR3 sequence reads: CASSLGGAGTGELFF. CDR3 nucleotide sequence: TGTGCCAGCAGTTTAGGGGGGGCAGGAACCGGGGAGCTGTTTTTT.

The V gene is TRBV5-4, the J gene TRBJ2-5, with D perhaps matching TRBD1 (6 bases). Between the trimmed V and J ends, which lost 4 bases and 3 bases, there was a span of 16 bases. The CDR3 runs to 15 residues. CDR1 SGHNT and CDR2 YYREEE come from the germline V gene (reference sequence). In DNA, the CDR3 is TGTGCCAGCAGCCTCATGTTTACAGGGAAAGAGACCCAGTACTTC. Protein product: CASSLMFTGKETQYF.

This clone has only one observation. The chain recombines TRBV11-2 with TRBJ1-3; 9 bases are shared with TRBD1. The CDR3 is 17 residues long. The V segment lost 6 bases and the J segment 1 base; nucleotides outside the gene matches: 10. Germline-derived CDR1 and CDR2 are SGHAT and FQNNGV. The DNA for the CDR3 is TGTGCCAGCAGACTCTCTGCGGACAGGGGTTCTGGAAACACCATATATTTT. It codes for CASRLSADRGSGNTIYF.

CDR3 nucleotide sequence: TGTGCTAGTGCCTCTCCCGACAGGGGTTACACCGGGGAGCTGTTTTTT. It translates to CASASPDRGYTGELFF. The chain combines TRBV12-5 with TRBJ2-2, with TRBD1 identical over 8 bases. The CDR3 totals 16 residues. Trimming removed 7 bases from V and 3 bases from J; junction bases left unmatched: 10. Germline V gives CDR1 LGHNT, CDR2 FRNRAP.

The rearrangement uses TRBV7-2 and TRBJ1-2; D uncertain. Germline V gene sequence: CDR1 SGHTA, CDR2 FQGNSA. The CDR3 is 13 amino acids. The V end lost 5 bases, the J end lost 8 bases, and 15 bases lay between the germline ends. The CDR3 protein is CASSPESGRGYTF. The CDR3 nucleotides read TGTGCCAGCAGCCCGGAATCGGGTCGCGGCTACACCTTC.

This clone was counted a few times. The rearrangement links TRBV30 to TRBJ2-2; D is possibly TRBD1 (6 bases). Germline CDR1 and CDR2: GTSNPN and SVGIG (reference sequence). The CDR3 loop spans 16 amino acids. Trimming stripped 1 base from V and 2 bases from J, with 14 bases between. CDR3 amino acids: CAWSGGHISNTGELFF. The CDR3 nucleotides are TGTGCCTGGAGTGGGGGACATATCTCCAACACCGGGGAGCTGTTTTTT.

The rearrangement links TRBV11-3 to TRBJ2-5; D possibly corresponds to TRBD1 (6 bases). CDR1 and CDR2 from the germline V gene are SGHNT and YENEEA. This CDR3 region has 15 residues. Trimming cost V 5 bases and J 1 base, with 14 bases left between them. CDR3 loop: CASSHNQGLQETQYF. The CDR3 DNA follows: TGTGCCAGCAGCCACAATCAGGGGCTCCAAGAGACCCAGTACTTC. Looking up the rest from reference TRBV11-3 and TRBJ2-5 gives the full variable domain: EAGVVQSPRYKIIEKKQPVAFWCNPISGHNTLYWYLQNLGQGPELLIRYENEEAVDDSQLPKDRFSAERLKGVDSTLKIQPAELGDSAVYLCASSHNQGLQETQYFGPGTRLLVL.

DNA for the CDR3: TGTGCCAGCAGCTTAGCCCGGGCCCAGGGGGCGACTAATGAAAAACTGTTTTTT. This encodes CASSLARAQGATNEKLFF. V gene TRBV11-2 combines with J gene TRBJ1-4, with TRBD1 identical over 8 bases. Germline trimming cut 1 base from V and 2 bases from J; bases unmatched to any gene: 9. This CDR3 spans 18 amino acids. The germline V gene encodes CDR1 SGHAT and CDR2 FQNNGV.

The rearrangement uses TRBV6-1 and TRBJ2-3; 11 bases are a match to TRBD2. The CDR3 has 17 amino acids. Germline CDR1 MNHNS, CDR2 SASEGT. Germline trimming cut 0 bases from V and 4 bases from J; bases unmatched to any gene: 6. The CDR3 nucleotides read TGTGCCAGCAGTGAAGCGCGGCTAGCGGGGGGTCCAGATACGCAGTATTTT. Its translation is CASSEARLAGGPDTQYF.

This clone was recorded a few times. V gene TRBV6-5 combines with J gene TRBJ1-4; D gene ambiguous. The germline gives CDR1 MNHEY, CDR2 SVGAGI. The CDR3 is made up of 14 amino acids. The germline V and J ends were trimmed by 2 bases and 5 bases, with 9 bases remaining between them. The DNA for the CDR3 is TGTGCCAGCAGTTACATGGCGGGAAATGAAAAACTGTTTTTT. Its translation is CASSYMAGNEKLFF.

The chain employs TRBV7-2 and TRBJ2-5; perhaps TRBD1 as D (6 bases). Germline-derived CDR1 and CDR2 are SGHTA and FQGNSA. The CDR3 has 15 residues. Deletions cut 1 base from V and 1 base from J, with 10 bases between. CDR3: CASSLVRDIQETQYF. As DNA, the CDR3 is TGTGCCAGCAGCTTAGTTCGGGACATCCAAGAGACCCAGTACTTC.

This chain links TRBV30 with TRBJ2-7, with TRBD1 matching 7 bases. V was pared by 4 bases and J by 1 base, with 4 bases of the junction left unmatched. In germline, CDR1 is GTSNPN, CDR2 SVGIG (reference sequence). The CDR3 extends over 13 amino acids. CDR3 in DNA: TGTGCCTGGACTTCAGGGGGATCCTACGAGCAGTACTTC. Its protein is CAWTSGGSYEQYF.

V usage is TRBV4-3 and J usage is TRBJ1-1; a weak D match, TRBD1 (6 bases). V was pared by 4 bases and J by 4 bases, with 16 bases between. The CDR3 has 15 amino acids. Germline assignment: CDR1 LGHNA and CDR2 YSLEER. CDR3 residues: CASSLRGGRGTEAFF. The DNA of the CDR3 is TGCGCCAGCAGCCTAAGAGGGGGTCGGGGCACTGAAGCTTTCTTT.

The V gene is TRBV28, the J gene TRBJ2-7, with 9 bases lining up with TRBD2. The germline V gene has CDR1 MDHEN and CDR2 SYDVKM. CDR3 length equals 14 residues. V gave up 7 bases and J gave up 2 bases; unmatched junction bases: 6. CDR3 sequence (DNA): TGTGCCAGCACCCAGGGGACTAGCCCCTACGAGCAGTACTTC. It encodes CASTQGTSPYEQYF.

V gene TRBV7-2 combines with J gene TRBJ2-5, with TRBD1 as a possible D gene (5 bases). Judging by the DNA end, TRBJ2-7 fits better; the J call may be wrong. The CDR3 length is 17 residues. Germline CDR1 SGHTA, CDR2 FQGNSA. The CDR3 DNA reads TGTGCCAGCAGCCAACCAACGCTACGGACAAGATCCTACGAGCAGTACTTC. Protein sequence: CASSQPTLRTRSYEQYF.

A remark on this clone: Other DNA sequences in this sample translate to the same CDR3. The chain recombines TRBV29-1 with TRBJ1-2, with D unresolved. The CDR3 has 12 residues. Trimming shortened V by 7 bases and J by 2 bases, and 11 bases separated the two germline ends. Germline values: CDR1 SQVTM, CDR2 ANQGSEA. CDR3 nucleotides: TGCAGCGCTACGGGTGGGAACTATGGCTACACCTTC. Its protein is CSATGGNYGYTF. The variable domain in full, with the rest retrieved from reference TRBV29-1 and TRBJ1-2, is SAVISQKPSRDICQRGTSLTIQCQVDSQVTMMFWYRQQPGQSLTLIATANQGSEATYESGFVIDKFPISRPNLTFSTLTVSNMSPEDSSIYLCSATGGNYGYTFGSGTRLTVV.

The chain joins TRBV7-2 to TRBJ1-6, with a tentative D call TRBD1 (6 bases). V was cut by 2 bases and J by 10 bases, with 15 bases left in between. Germline-derived CDR1 and CDR2 are SGHTA and FQGNSA. This CDR3 contains 15 residues. This CDR3 is CASSLSAGAGSPLHF. The DNA for the CDR3 is TGTGCCAGCAGCTTATCGGCGGGGGCAGGGTCACCCCTCCACTTT.

The chain combines TRBV6-5 with TRBJ2-1; 12 bases match TRBD2. J gave up 7 bases and V 2 bases, and 6 bases lay outside the gene matches. The CDR3 runs to 16 residues. CDR1 and CDR2 from the germline V gene are MNHEY and SVGAGI. CDR3 residues: CASSYRSSGGVNEQFF. The CDR3 coding sequence is TGTGCCAGCAGTTACCGATCTAGCGGGGGGGTGAATGAGCAGTTCTTC.

This chain links TRBV27 with TRBJ1-2, with D possibly TRBD1 on 5 matching bases. Per the germline V gene, CDR1 is MNHEY and CDR2 is SMNVEV (reference sequence). The V end lost 5 bases, the J end lost 6 bases, and 13 bases lay between the germline ends. The CDR3 length is 13 residues. CDR3: CASSPFGGDGYTF. The CDR3 DNA reads as TGTGCCAGCAGTCCCTTTGGGGGGGATGGCTACACCTTC.

V and J are TRBV7-3 and TRBJ2-2, with D possibly TRBD2 on 6 matching bases. Deletions cut 5 bases from V and 2 bases from J, with 12 bases between. Germline values: CDR1 SGHTA, CDR2 FQGTGA. The CDR3 consists of 15 residues. CDR3 nucleotide sequence: TGTGCCAGCAGCGACCCGGGGGTAAACACCGGGGAGCTGTTTTTT. Amino acids: CASSDPGVNTGELFF.